These 13 T cell receptor beta chains share one sample of origin, sequenced in a study of shared clonotypes between healthy human individuals. Using immunoSEQ multiplex PCR, the repertoire was profiled, and TCRdb retains in-frame clones only, with some absent. The profile shows about 2.4 million clones, 93% of them singletons. Source material: naive CD4+ T cells from PBMCs. Subset meaning: CD45RA+ positively selected. These receptors all stem from a young man in good health. Some clones in this sample may be carry-over from other donors' samples.

The chain combines TRBV14 with TRBJ2-3, with D unresolved. Germline CDR1 is SGHDN and CDR2 is FVKESK. The CDR3 length is 16 residues. Trimming stripped 4 bases from V and 0 bases from J, with 14 bases between. CDR3 region: CASSRFTASSTDTQYF. Here the CDR3 DNA reads TGTGCCAGCAGCCGATTTACGGCTTCTAGCACAGATACGCAGTATTTT.

This chain uses TRBV27 with TRBJ2-7, with D possibly matching TRBD2 (6 bases). Germline V CDR1 and CDR2: MNHEY, SMNVEV (reference sequence). This CDR3 is 15 amino acids long. Trimming took off 3 bases at V and 3 bases at J, with 15 bases between the two ends. CDR3 region: CASSFSSGVNYEQYF. The CDR3 DNA sequence: TGTGCCAGCAGTTTTTCATCGGGGGTAAACTACGAGCAGTACTTC.

In this sample, this clone turned up once. The chain has TRBV28 and TRBJ1-2, with D possibly TRBD1 on 6 matching bases. In germline, CDR1 is MDHEN, CDR2 SYDVKM. This CDR3 contains 12 residues. V dropped 3 bases and J dropped 7 bases, with 9 bases sitting between them. CDR3 DNA: TGTGCCAGCAGTTTGACAGGTTTTGGCTACACCTTC. This gives the protein CASSLTGFGYTF.

The chain combines TRBV18 with TRBJ2-1; D gene uncertain. The CDR3 contains 12 residues. V lost 2 bases and J lost 9, with 8 bases in between. The germline V gene encodes CDR1 KGHSH and CDR2 LQKENI. The CDR3 region is CASSPVGIEQFF. Written as DNA, the CDR3 is TGTGCCAGCTCACCAGTGGGAATTGAGCAGTTCTTC.

The CDR3 is CASTWGQETQYF. DNA of the CDR3: TGTGCCAGCACGTGGGGTCAAGAGACCCAGTACTTC. This sequence joins TRBV6-1 and TRBJ2-5; the D is unclear. There are 12 residues in the CDR3. Germline assignment: CDR1 MNHNS and CDR2 SASEGT. V dropped 7 bases and J dropped 2 bases, with 8 bases sitting between them.

The CDR3 DNA is TGTGCCTGGAGGGGGACAGGCAATGAGCAGTTCTTC. Protein sequence: CAWRGTGNEQFF. The chain couples TRBV30 to TRBJ2-1, with TRBD1 matching over 8 bases. With 3 bases clipped from V and 6 bases from J, the junction kept 1 base outside the gene matches. From germline, CDR1 is GTSNPN and CDR2 SVGIG (reference sequence). This CDR3 has 12 residues.

The gene calls are TRBV11-2 and TRBJ2-1; 8 bases map to TRBD2. The V gene end was trimmed by 0 bases and the J gene end by 10 bases; junction bases not matched to a gene: 14. This CDR3 comprises 17 residues. CDR1 SGHAT and CDR2 FQNNGV come from the germline V gene. The CDR3 loop reads CASSLEEEWAGGDEQFF. The CDR3, as DNA: TGTGCCAGCAGCTTAGAAGAGGAGTGGGCCGGGGGGGACGAGCAGTTCTTC. Drawing the rest from reference TRBV11-2 and TRBJ2-1, the complete variable domain is EAGVAQSPRYKIIEKRQSVAFWCNPISGHATLYWYQQILGQGPKLLIQFQNNGVVDDSQLPKDRFSAERLKGVDSTLKIQPAKLEDSAVYLCASSLEEEWAGGDEQFFGPGTRLTVL.

The chain employs TRBV7-9 and TRBJ2-5; 8 bases match TRBD2. The CDR3 runs to 18 residues. V gave up 2 bases and J gave up 0 bases; unmatched junction bases: 11. Germline V CDR1 and CDR2: SEHNR, FQNEAQ (reference sequence). The CDR3 loop is CASSLMGASGFYQETQYF. The CDR3 DNA reads as TGTGCCAGCAGCTTAATGGGAGCTAGCGGGTTTTACCAAGAGACCCAGTACTTC.

This clone was counted a few times. The chain joins TRBV28 to TRBJ1-4, with D hard to call. The V and J ends lost 1 base and 7 bases respectively, with 13 bases between them. There are 15 residues in the CDR3. Per the germline V gene, CDR1 is MDHEN and CDR2 is SYDVKM. CDR3: CASSLLDAGIEKLFF. In DNA, the CDR3 is TGTGCCAGCAGTTTATTGGATGCGGGGATTGAAAAACTGTTTTTT.

In the case of this clone: This same CDR3 is encoded by further DNA sequences in the sample. The V call is TRBV5-1, the J call TRBJ2-1; 11 positions agree with TRBD1. Losses at the gene ends were 0 bases for V and 4 bases for J; bases not matched to a gene: 3. CDR1 and CDR2 from the germline V gene are SGHRS and YFSETQ. This CDR3 region has 16 residues. This chain's CDR3 is CASSLVGQGAYNEQFF. CDR3 in DNA: TGCGCCAGCAGCTTGGTCGGACAGGGGGCGTACAATGAGCAGTTCTTC. Combining the CDR3 with reference TRBV5-1 and TRBJ2-1 gives the whole variable domain KAGVTQTPRYLIKTRGQQVTLSCSPISGHRSVSWYQQTPGQGLQFLFEYFSETQRNKGNFPGRFSGRQFSNSRSEMNVSTLELGDSALYLCASSLVGQGAYNEQFFGPGTRLTVL.

The rearrangement joins TRBV4-1 to TRBJ1-6, with D unclear. Germline V gives CDR1 MGHRA, CDR2 YSYEKL. This CDR3 is 17 amino acids long. The V end was cut by 0 bases, the J end by 11 bases, with 20 bases between. This chain's CDR3 is CASSQDDTGPARAPLHF. CDR3 DNA: TGCGCCAGCAGCCAAGATGATACCGGACCTGCTCGAGCACCCCTCCACTTT.

The V call is TRBV11-2, the J call TRBJ2-4; D is unresolved. CDR1 is SGHAT, CDR2 FQNNGV, per germline. The ends were cut back, 1 base at V and 3 bases at J, with 16 bases in the middle. The CDR3 covers 17 residues. Written as DNA, the CDR3 is TGTGCCAGCAGCTTAGCGAAGGTTAGGGTAGGCAAAAACATTCAGTACTTC. This translates into CASSLAKVRVGKNIQYF.

CDR3 nucleotides: TGTGCCAGCAGCTGGAACTGGGGTCAGCCCCAGCATTTT. Protein product: CASSWNWGQPQHF. The chain combines TRBV11-2 with TRBJ1-5; the D is unclear. With 4 bases removed from V and 6 bases from J, the gap between germline ends came to 10 bases. CDR1 and CDR2 (germline): SGHAT, FQNNGV. The CDR3 totals 13 residues.